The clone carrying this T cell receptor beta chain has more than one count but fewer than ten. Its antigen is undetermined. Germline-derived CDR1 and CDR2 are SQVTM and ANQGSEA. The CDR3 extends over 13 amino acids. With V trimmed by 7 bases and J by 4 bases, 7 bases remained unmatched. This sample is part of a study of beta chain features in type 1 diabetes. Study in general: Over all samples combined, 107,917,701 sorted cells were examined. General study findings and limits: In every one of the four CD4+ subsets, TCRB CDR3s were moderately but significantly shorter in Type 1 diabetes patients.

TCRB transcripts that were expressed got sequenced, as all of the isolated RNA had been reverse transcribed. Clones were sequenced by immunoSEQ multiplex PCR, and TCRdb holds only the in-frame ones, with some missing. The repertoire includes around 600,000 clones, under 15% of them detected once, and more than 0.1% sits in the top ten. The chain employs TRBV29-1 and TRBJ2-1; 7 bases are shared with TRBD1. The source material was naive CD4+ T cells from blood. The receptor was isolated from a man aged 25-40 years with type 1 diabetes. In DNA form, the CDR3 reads TGCAGCGGCTACCGGGACAGATACAATGAGCAGTTCTTC. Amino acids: CSGYRDRYNEQFF.